The rows below give T cell receptor beta chains drawn from one sample of a study of T-cell reconstitution after alpha-beta-depleted transplantation in children. TCRdb re-called the PCR reads with MiXCR, one entry per CDR3 protein. In the table there are 200,000 to 250,000 distinct CDR3 sequences, under 9.5% of which are singletons. The material was PBMCs from the stem cell graft donor, obtained from the stem cell graft. The receptors come from a human donor who donated a stem cell graft to a child with acute lymphoblastic leukemia. CDR3s include the opening cysteine and the closing phenylalanine or tryptophan. D genes are given only for firm matches. Size is omitted from some rows. Given values are once, few, many or a class for expanded clones.

cdr3_length,d_call,v_call,clone_size,j_call,cdr3_nt,cdr3_aa
14,-,TRBV7-2,few,TRBJ1-2,TGTGCCAGCAGCCAGGGGTTTTCTAACTATGGCTACACCTTC,CASSQGFSNYGYTF
16,-,TRBV11-2,-,TRBJ1-4,TGTGCCAGCAGCCCAAATCAGGGCAGCTTGAATGAAAAACTGTTTTTT,CASSPNQGSLNEKLFF
14,-,TRBV9,-,TRBJ1-2,TGTGCCAGCAGCGTAGAGCGGCCGGACCATGGCTACACCTTC,CASSVERPDHGYTF
15,-,TRBV10-3,few,TRBJ1-5,TGTGCCATCAGTGATCAGGGAGGGAGCAATCAGCCCCAGCATTTT,CAISDQGGSNQPQHF
17,-,TRBV5-1,many,TRBJ1-1,TGCGCCAGCAGCCCTATAAATAAGGGCACGGTAAACACTGAAGCTTTCTTT,CASSPINKGTVNTEAFF
12,-,TRBV7-2,few,TRBJ2-5,TGTGCCAGCAGCTCCTTCCGGGAGACCCAGTACTTC,CASSSFRETQYF
15,TRBD1,TRBV6-5,many,TRBJ1-1,TGTGCCAGCGAGGGACAGGCCATTGGGAACACTGAAGCTTTCTTT,CASEGQAIGNTEAFF
17,-,TRBV5-1,many,TRBJ2-2,TGCGCCAGCAGCTTGATTTCTACGGGGGCGAACACCGGGGAGCTGTTTTTT,CASSLISTGANTGELFF
19,-,TRBV14,many,TRBJ2-3,TGTGCCAGCAGCCCCTGGGGGCAGGGAAAATCGCGAGGCACAGATACGCAGTATTTT,CASSPWGQGKSRGTDTQYF
17,TRBD1,TRBV5-1,-,TRBJ1-3,TGCGCCAGCAGCTTGAACGCAGGGGGATCCTCTGGAAACACCATATATTTT,CASSLNAGGSSGNTIYF
18,-,TRBV4-3,-,TRBJ2-1,TGCGCCAGCAGCCAAGCCGCCTCGGGGGTTACCACCAACAATGAGCAGTTCTTC,CASSQAASGVTTNNEQFF
13,-,TRBV5-1,few,TRBJ2-5,TGCGCCAGCAGCTCGCTGACCCAAGAGACCCAGTACTTC,CASSSLTQETQYF
13,-,TRBV5-1,-,TRBJ1-1,TGCGCCAGCAGCTCTCTCGGGAACACTGAAGCTTTCTTT,CASSSLGNTEAFF
16,-,TRBV3-1,few,TRBJ1-3,TGTGCCAGCAGCCAAGTTTGGCGGACCTCTGGAAACACCATATATTTT,CASSQVWRTSGNTIYF
15,TRBD1,TRBV20-1,-,TRBJ2-7,TGCAGTGCTAGAAAAACCGGGACAGGGCAAGGAGGGCAGTACTTC,CSARKTGTGQGGQYF
16,-,TRBV5-1,few,TRBJ2-7,TGCGCCAGCAGCTTGCTCGTGGAGGACAAGAACTACGAGCAGTACTTC,CASSLLVEDKNYEQYF
15,-,TRBV7-2,-,TRBJ2-1,TGTGCCAGCAGCTTATCATCGTTAGGGGGGCGGGAGCAGTTCTTC,CASSLSSLGGREQFF
15,TRBD1,TRBV2,few,TRBJ1-2,TGTGCCAGCAGTGCCGACAGGGCTCCGAACTATGGCTACACCTTC,CASSADRAPNYGYTF
13,-,TRBV5-1,few,TRBJ1-1,TGCGCCAGCAGCTTTGACAGGTCCGCTGGATCTTTCTTT,CASSFDRSAGSFF
17,TRBD1,TRBV3-1,many,TRBJ2-1,TGTGCCAGCAGCCAAGACCCCCACAGGGGGCGTACGAATGAGCAGTTCTTC,CASSQDPHRGRTNEQFF
15,-,TRBV11-2,many,TRBJ2-7,TGTGCCAGCAGTGGGACGGGCCTTAATTACTACGAGCAGTACTTC,CASSGTGLNYYEQYF
12,-,TRBV11-2,few,TRBJ1-1,TGTGCCAGCAGCTCAGATTACACTGAAGCTTTCTTT,CASSSDYTEAFF
16,TRBD1,TRBV5-1,many,TRBJ1-1,TGCGCCAGCAGCTCCCCGACAGGGGATGAGGGCACTGAAGCTTTCTTT,CASSSPTGDEGTEAFF
15,-,TRBV3-1,many,TRBJ1-1,TGTGCCAGCAGCCAATACGAGGTCGGAGCCACTGAAGCTTTCTTT,CASSQYEVGATEAFF
13,-,TRBV20-1,-,TRBJ2-6,TGCAGTGCTAGTGTTTCTGGGGCCAACGTCCTGACTTTC,CSASVSGANVLTF
16,-,TRBV7-9,-,TRBJ2-2,TGTGCCAGCAGCGTCTACGGGGGCGCGAACACCGGGGAGCTGTTTTTT,CASSVYGGANTGELFF
17,TRBD1,TRBV6-2/TRBV6-3,many,TRBJ2-7,TGTGCCAGCAGCTCCTTCGCCCCGCAGGGGGTGACCTACGAGCAGTACTTC,CASSSFAPQGVTYEQYF
12,TRBD1,TRBV6-5,few,TRBJ1-2,TGTGCCAGCAGTTTTGGGGACAGTGGCTACACCTTC,CASSFGDSGYTF
14,-,TRBV20-1,-,TRBJ1-4,TGCAGTGCTCCCAGTATTTGGGACCCTGAAAAACTGTTTTTT,CSAPSIWDPEKLFF
15,TRBD1,TRBV6-5,-,TRBJ2-2,TGTGCCAGCAGTTACTCCCGAGACAGGGGTGGGGAGCTGTTTTTT,CASSYSRDRGGELFF
14,TRBD2,TRBV20-1,few,TRBJ2-1,TGCAGTGCTAGAGATACTAGCGGGGGGGATGAGCAGTTCTTC,CSARDTSGGDEQFF
18,TRBD1,TRBV6-5,-,TRBJ1-2,TGTGCCAGCAGTTACTCGATCCCCGGCAGGGGGCTAGGCTATGGCTACACCTTC,CASSYSIPGRGLGYGYTF
19,TRBD1,TRBV27,-,TRBJ1-5,TGTGCCAGCAGTCTAGGACAGGGGGCGCGGGGGTATAGCAATCAGCCCCAGCATTTT,CASSLGQGARGYSNQPQHF
14,-,TRBV3-1,few,TRBJ1-6,TGTGCCAGCAGCCAGACGGGAGTCAGTTCACCCCTCCACTTT,CASSQTGVSSPLHF
16,TRBD1,TRBV7-9,-,TRBJ1-1,TGTGCCAGCAGCCCCAAATTTCAGGGGGTAGGCACTGAAGCTTTCTTT,CASSPKFQGVGTEAFF
17,-,TRBV6-2/TRBV6-3,-,TRBJ2-2,TGTGCCAGCAGTTACTATTCACACGGGGGGAACACCGGGGAGCTGTTTTTT,CASSYYSHGGNTGELFF
14,TRBD1,TRBV3-1,few,TRBJ2-7,TGTGCCAGCAGCCAAGGGACAGGTCCTCGGGAGCAGTACTTC,CASSQGTGPREQYF
15,-,TRBV18,many,TRBJ2-1,TGTGCCAGCTCACCGTCCCCAACCGGTTACAATGAGCAGTTCTTC,CASSPSPTGYNEQFF
13,-,TRBV3-1,many,TRBJ2-1,TGTGCCAGCAGCCAAGCGAGGGGAAATGAGCAGTTCTTC,CASSQARGNEQFF
12,-,TRBV11-2,many,TRBJ2-1,TGTGCCAGCAGCTTCTACGACAATGAGCAGTTCTTC,CASSFYDNEQFF
16,TRBD1,TRBV4-2,many,TRBJ2-1,TGTGCCAGCAGCCAAGCGGACCGACAGGGATACAATGAGCAGTTCTTC,CASSQADRQGYNEQFF
14,TRBD1,TRBV10-3,few,TRBJ2-7,TGTGCCATCAGCGGGACAGGGAGCTCCTACGAGCAGTACTTC,CAISGTGSSYEQYF